The 13 T cell receptor beta chains below were found in one sample sequenced in a study of blood T cell repertoires in COVID-19. Profiling relied on immunoSEQ multiplex PCR, and the TCRdb table lists in-frame clones only, not all of them. This sample has roughly 70,000 clones, with about nine tenths found just once. The sequenced sample was peripheral blood. Receptors originate from a woman aged 70 to 79 with acute or convalescent COVID-19.

The rearrangement uses TRBV3-1 (or the pseudogene TRBV3-2) and TRBJ2-1; 9 nucleotides line up with TRBD2. V lost 3 bases to trimming and J lost 6 bases; unmatched junction nucleotides: 6. CDR1 and CDR2 (germline): LGHDT, YNNKEL (reference sequence). There are 15 residues in the CDR3. CDR3 loop: CASSHPSGGFNEQFF. As DNA, the CDR3 is TGTGCCAGCAGCCACCCAAGCGGGGGGTTCAATGAGCAGTTCTTC.

The CDR3 here is CASSQEGGIRYGYTF. The CDR3 DNA reads as TGCGCCAGCAGCCAAGAGGGGGGGATACGCTATGGCTACACCTTC. This chain joins TRBV4-1 and TRBJ1-2; D perhaps matches TRBD1 (5 bases). V was shortened by 0 bases and J by 4 bases, with 12 bases between the two germline ends. This CDR3 has 15 amino acids. In germline, CDR1 is MGHRA, CDR2 YSYEKL.

The chain combines TRBV9 with TRBJ1-2; 11 bases are a match to TRBD1. Germline V gives CDR1 SGDLS, CDR2 YYNGEE. J lost 3 bases, V lost 2 bases, and 9 bases had no gene match. The CDR3 totals 17 residues. DNA of the CDR3: TGTGCCAGCAGCGTGGACGCCGGGACAGGGGGTTACTATGGCTACACCTTC. Protein: CASSVDAGTGGYYGYTF.

The V gene is TRBV30, the J gene TRBJ1-3; 7 bases agree with TRBD1. The CDR3 length is 14 residues. Germline V CDR1 and CDR2: GTSNPN, SVGIG (reference sequence). V shed 7 bases and J 2 bases; nucleotides not matched to a gene: 8. The CDR3 DNA follows: TGTGCCTTGAACAGGGGCATAGCTGGAAACACCATATATTTT. This translates into CALNRGIAGNTIYF. Based on the CDR3 plus reference TRBV30 and TRBJ1-3, the full variable domain is SQTIHQWPATLVQPVGSPLSLECTVEGTSNPNLYWYRQAAGRGLQLLFYSVGIGQISSEVPQNLSASRPQDRQFILSSKKLLLSDSGFYLCALNRGIAGNTIYFGEGSWLTVV.

The DNA of the CDR3 is TGTGCCAGCAGCTTAGCGACAGGGTTAGGTGAAGCTTTCTTT. It codes for CASSLATGLGEAFF. The chain combines TRBV11-3 with TRBJ1-1; 7 bases are a match to TRBD1. J lost 7 bases, V lost 1 base, and 6 bases had no gene match. The CDR3 has 14 amino acids. CDR1 and CDR2 from the germline V gene are SGHNT and YENEEA.

This clone was seen only once. The chain links TRBV6-2 or TRBV6-3 to TRBJ2-7; weak D call: TRBD2 (6 bases). The CDR3 runs to 18 residues. Trimming cost V 0 bases and J 0 bases, with 18 bases left between them. Germline loops: CDR1 MNHEY, CDR2 SVGEGT. CDR3: CASSYSTRRRGSSYEQYF. CDR3 in DNA: TGTGCCAGCAGTTACTCGACTCGTAGGAGGGGAAGCTCCTACGAGCAGTACTTC.

This clone was seen a few times. The gene calls are TRBV3-1 (or the pseudogene TRBV3-2) and TRBJ2-3; the match to TRBD1 covers 9 bases. The CDR3 has 13 residues. With 10 bases clipped from V and 3 bases from J, the junction kept 5 bases outside the gene matches. The germline CDR1 and CDR2 sequences are LGHDT and YNNKEL (reference sequence). This chain's CDR3 is CAIFDRGTDTQYF. Written as DNA, the CDR3 is TGTGCCATCTTCGACAGGGGGACAGATACGCAGTATTTT.

The V gene is TRBV19, the J gene TRBJ2-3; 9 positions match TRBD2. Germline V lookup: CDR1 LNHDA, CDR2 SQIVND (reference sequence). This CDR3 is 15 amino acids long. V gave up 5 bases and J gave up 6 bases; unmatched junction bases: 9. The CDR3 nucleotides read TGTGCCAGTAGTTCGTGGGCTAGCGGGGAGGATACGCAGTATTTT. Translated, it gives CASSSWASGEDTQYF.

This chain uses TRBV19 with TRBJ1-2, with D possibly being TRBD1 (5 bases). V was pared by 1 base and J by 2 bases, with 11 bases between. The CDR3 contains 15 residues. The germline gives CDR1 LNHDA, CDR2 SQIVND (reference sequence). The CDR3 reads CASSIVGARNYGYTF. In DNA, the CDR3 is TGTGCCAGTAGTATAGTAGGGGCAAGGAACTATGGCTACACCTTC.

Only one count was recorded for this clone. V gene TRBV2 combines with J gene TRBJ1-5; the match to TRBD1 covers 8 bases. The germline CDR1 and CDR2 sequences are SNHLY and FYNNEI. The trim removed 3 bases at V and 7 bases at J, leaving 8 bases unmatched. The CDR3 is 15 amino acids. DNA of the CDR3: TGTGCCAGCAGTGAGTGGCAGGGGGCAGGACAGCCCCAGCATTTT. It yields the protein CASSEWQGAGQPQHF.

The chain has TRBV27 and TRBJ2-7; 9 nucleotides align to TRBD1. The germline V gene has CDR1 MNHEY and CDR2 SMNVEV (reference sequence). The V segment lost 6 bases and the J segment 6 bases; nucleotides outside the gene matches: 12. The length of the CDR3 is 15 residues. In DNA form, the CDR3 reads TGTGCCAGCAGCCAGTATTCGGGACAGGGAGGCGAGCAGTACTTC. It is translated as CASSQYSGQGGEQYF.

The gene calls are TRBV7-6 and TRBJ1-2; D perhaps matches TRBD1 (5 bases). The germline V and J ends were trimmed by 1 base and 6 bases, with 15 bases remaining between them. This CDR3 comprises 15 residues. Germline-derived CDR1 and CDR2 are SGHVS and FNYEAQ. CDR3 sequence reads: CASSLEAHGTDGYTF. DNA for the CDR3: TGTGCCAGCAGCTTAGAGGCCCACGGGACTGATGGCTACACCTTC.

V is TRBV9 and J is TRBJ2-3, with TRBD2 matching over 7 bases. Losses at the gene ends were 6 bases for V and 1 base for J; bases not matched to a gene: 14. The CDR3 is made up of 17 amino acids. Germline assignment: CDR1 SGDLS and CDR2 YYNGEE. The CDR3 sequence: CASTRSGVFKGTDTQYF. The CDR3 nucleotides read TGTGCCAGCACCAGGAGCGGGGTATTCAAGGGCACAGATACGCAGTATTTT.